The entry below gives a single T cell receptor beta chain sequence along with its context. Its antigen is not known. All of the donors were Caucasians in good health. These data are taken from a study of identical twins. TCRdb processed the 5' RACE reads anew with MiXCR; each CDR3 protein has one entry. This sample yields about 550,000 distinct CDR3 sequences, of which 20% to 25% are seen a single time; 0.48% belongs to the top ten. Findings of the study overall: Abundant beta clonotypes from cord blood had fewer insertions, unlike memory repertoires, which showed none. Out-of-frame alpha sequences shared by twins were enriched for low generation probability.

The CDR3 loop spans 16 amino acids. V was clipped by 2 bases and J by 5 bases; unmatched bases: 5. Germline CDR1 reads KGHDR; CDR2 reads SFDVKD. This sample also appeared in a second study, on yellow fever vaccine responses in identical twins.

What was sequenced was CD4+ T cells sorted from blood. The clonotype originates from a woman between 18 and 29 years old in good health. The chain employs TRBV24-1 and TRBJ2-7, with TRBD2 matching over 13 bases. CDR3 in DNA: TGTGCCACCAGTGATTCCCGGACTAGCGGGAGAAACGAGCAGTACTTC. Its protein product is CATSDSRTSGRNEQYF.